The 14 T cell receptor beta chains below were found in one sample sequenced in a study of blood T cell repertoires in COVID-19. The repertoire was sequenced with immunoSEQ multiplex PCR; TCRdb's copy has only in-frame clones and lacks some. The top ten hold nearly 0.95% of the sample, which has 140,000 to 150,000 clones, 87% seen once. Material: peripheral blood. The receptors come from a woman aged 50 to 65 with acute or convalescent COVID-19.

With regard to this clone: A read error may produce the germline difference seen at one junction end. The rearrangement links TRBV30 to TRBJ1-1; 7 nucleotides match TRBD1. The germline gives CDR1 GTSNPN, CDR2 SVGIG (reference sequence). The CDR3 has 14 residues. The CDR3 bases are TGTGCCTGGAGTCCGGGACAGACGAACAATGAAGCTTTCTTT. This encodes CAWSPGQTNNEAFF.

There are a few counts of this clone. The CDR3 DNA reads TGTGCCAGCAGCCCCCCGGGACAGGCGGATTCACCCCTCCACTTT. Translation: CASSPPGQADSPLHF. The chain uses TRBV5-4 and TRBJ1-6, with 8 bases matching TRBD1. The V gene's germline CDR1 is SGHNT and CDR2 YYREEE (reference sequence). The CDR3 spans 15 residues. The trim removed 4 bases at V and 8 bases at J, leaving 8 bases unmatched.

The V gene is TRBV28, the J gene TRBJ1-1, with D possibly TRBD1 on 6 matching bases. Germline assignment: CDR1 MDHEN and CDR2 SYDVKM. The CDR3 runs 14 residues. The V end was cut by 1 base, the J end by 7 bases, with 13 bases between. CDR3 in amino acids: CASSLFRGGGEAFF. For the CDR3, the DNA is TGTGCCAGCAGTTTATTCAGGGGCGGGGGTGAAGCTTTCTTT.

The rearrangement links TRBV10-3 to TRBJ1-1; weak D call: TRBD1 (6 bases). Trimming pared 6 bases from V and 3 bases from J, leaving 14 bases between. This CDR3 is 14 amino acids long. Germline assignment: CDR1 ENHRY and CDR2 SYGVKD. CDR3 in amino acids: CAIRKGVSDTEAFF. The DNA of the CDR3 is TGTGCCATCAGGAAGGGGGTTTCGGACACTGAAGCTTTCTTT.

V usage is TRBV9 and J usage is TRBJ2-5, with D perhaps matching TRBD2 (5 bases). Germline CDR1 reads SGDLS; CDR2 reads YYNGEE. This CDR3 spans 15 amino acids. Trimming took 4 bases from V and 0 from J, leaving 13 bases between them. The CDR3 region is CASSPSGSYQETQYF. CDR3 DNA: TGTGCCAGCAGCCCCTCGGGGAGCTACCAAGAGACCCAGTACTTC.

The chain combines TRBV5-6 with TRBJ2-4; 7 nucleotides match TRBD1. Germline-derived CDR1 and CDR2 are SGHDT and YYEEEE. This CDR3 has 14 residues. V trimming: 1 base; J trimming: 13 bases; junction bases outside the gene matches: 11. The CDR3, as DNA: TGTGCCAGCAGCTTGCCGACGAACAGGGGAATACAGTACTTC. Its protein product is CASSLPTNRGIQYF.

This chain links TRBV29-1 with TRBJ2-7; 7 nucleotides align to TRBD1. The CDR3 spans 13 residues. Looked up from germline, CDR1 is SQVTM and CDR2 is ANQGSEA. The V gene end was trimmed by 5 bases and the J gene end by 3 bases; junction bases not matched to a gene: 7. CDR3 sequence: CSVLTGSNYEQYF. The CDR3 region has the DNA TGCAGCGTTCTGACAGGGAGTAACTACGAGCAGTACTTC.

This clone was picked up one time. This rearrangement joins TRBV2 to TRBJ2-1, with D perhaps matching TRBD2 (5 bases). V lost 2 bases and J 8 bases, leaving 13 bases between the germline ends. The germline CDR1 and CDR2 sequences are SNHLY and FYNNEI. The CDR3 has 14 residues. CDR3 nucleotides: TGTGCCAGCAGTGAAAATAGAGGGAGCGATGAGCAGTTCTTC. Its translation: CASSENRGSDEQFF.

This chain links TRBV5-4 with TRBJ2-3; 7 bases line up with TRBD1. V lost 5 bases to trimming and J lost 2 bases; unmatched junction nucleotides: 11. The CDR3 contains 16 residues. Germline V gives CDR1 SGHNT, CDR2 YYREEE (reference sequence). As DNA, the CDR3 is TGTGCCAGCAGACAGGGGACAGAGACTCTCACAGATACGCAGTATTTT. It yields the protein CASRQGTETLTDTQYF.

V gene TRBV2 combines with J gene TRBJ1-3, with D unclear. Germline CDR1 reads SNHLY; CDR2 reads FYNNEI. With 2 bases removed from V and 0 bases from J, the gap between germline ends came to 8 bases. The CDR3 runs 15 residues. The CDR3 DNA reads TGTGCCAGCAGTGAACTTAGCAGCTCTGGAAACACCATATATTTT. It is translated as CASSELSSSGNTIYF.

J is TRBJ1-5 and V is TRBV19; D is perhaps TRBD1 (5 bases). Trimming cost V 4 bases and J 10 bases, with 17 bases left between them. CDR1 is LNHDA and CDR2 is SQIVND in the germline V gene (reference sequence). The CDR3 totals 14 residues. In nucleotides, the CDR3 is TGTGCCAGTAGTAGGGGGACTGGGTGGGGACCCCAGCATTTT. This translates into CASSRGTGWGPQHF.

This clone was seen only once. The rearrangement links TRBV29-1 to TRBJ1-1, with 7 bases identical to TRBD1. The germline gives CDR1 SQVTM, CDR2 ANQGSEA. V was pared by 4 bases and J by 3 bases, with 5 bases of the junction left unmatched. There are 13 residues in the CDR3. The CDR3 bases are TGCAGCGTTGTAGGGGGCGCGGACACTGAAGCTTTCTTT. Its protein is CSVVGGADTEAFF. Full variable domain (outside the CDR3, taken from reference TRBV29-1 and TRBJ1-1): SAVISQKPSRDICQRGTSLTIQCQVDSQVTMMFWYRQQPGQSLTLIATANQGSEATYESGFVIDKFPISRPNLTFSTLTVSNMSPEDSSIYLCSVVGGADTEAFFGQGTRLTVV.

The DNA for the CDR3 is TGTGCCAGTAGTATGGGACAGTTTCACGGAAGCACAGATACGCAGTATTTT. Amino acid sequence: CASSMGQFHGSTDTQYF. This chain uses TRBV19 with TRBJ2-3, with 7 bases fitting TRBD1. The germline gives CDR1 LNHDA, CDR2 SQIVND (reference sequence). The CDR3 is 17 amino acids. The V and J ends lost 3 bases and 0 bases, in that order; junction bases with no gene match: 9.

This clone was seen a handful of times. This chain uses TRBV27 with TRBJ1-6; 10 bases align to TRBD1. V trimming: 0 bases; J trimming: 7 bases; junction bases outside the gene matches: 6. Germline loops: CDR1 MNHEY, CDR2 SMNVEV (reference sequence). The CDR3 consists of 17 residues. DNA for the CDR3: TGTGCCAGCAGTTTATCGAATTGGGACAGGGGAAATTCACCCCTCCACTTT. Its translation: CASSLSNWDRGNSPLHF.